This TCR beta chain was identified during a study of blood T cell repertoires in COVID-19. Study summary: The United States, Italy and Spain supplied acute and convalescent COVID-19 samples. PBMCs, B-cell-depleted T cells, or T cells provided the cDNA or gDNA that made up the material.

In the original processing: Amplified reference gene primers provided the basis for estimating nucleated cell counts. Some clones are missing from TCRdb's copy, which holds only in-frame ones; the method was immunoSEQ multiplex PCR. Clone size and V and J calls were adopted from that table, with D and trimming inferred from the DNA. The data contain some 63,000 clones, around 85% of them singletons. The V end lost 0 bases, the J end lost 1 base, and 6 bases lay between the germline ends. The CDR3 sequence is 14 residues long. In germline, CDR1 is MNHEY, CDR2 SVGEGT. Sample: peripheral blood. The source of this sequence is a human donor in a cohort sampled during active COVID-19. J is TRBJ1-1 and V is TRBV6-2 or TRBV6-3; D is ambiguous. In nucleotides, the CDR3 is TGTGCCAGCAGTTACTCCGAGGGGAACACTGAAGCTTTCTTT. Translation gives CASSYSEGNTEAFF.